This TCR beta chain was recorded in a study of control samples from healthy donors and cancer patients. Repertoires were generated with immunoSEQ multiplex PCR, while TCRdb's copy carries only in-frame clones and drops some. The sample lists just over 150,000 clones, approximately 93% occurring once. V shed 7 bases, J shed 2 bases, and the junction held 4 bases outside the gene matches. The germline gives CDR1 MNHEY, CDR2 SMNVEV (reference sequence). CDR3 length: 13 amino acids. The specimen sequenced was blood. This sequence joins TRBV27 and TRBJ2-7, with 8 bases lining up with TRBD1. This sequence originates from a woman in her 40s in good health. The CDR3, as DNA: TGTGCCAGCACCGGACAGGGAGCCTACGAGCAGTACTTC. Amino acids: CASTGQGAYEQYF.